Listed here are 15 T cell receptor beta chains from one sample, sequenced in a study of T cells in Graves' hyperthyroidism and ophthalmopathy. Amplification targeted TCR beta CDR3 regions from RNA transcripts. The study used the HTBI primer set for a first-round RT-PCR of the TCR CDR3. TCRdb re-analysed the multiplex PCR reads in MiXCR, keeping a single row per CDR3 protein. In the table there are approximately 690,000 distinct CDR3 sequences, around 13% of which are singletons. Source material: blood. The source of these receptors is a woman aged 50 to 60 with Graves' ophthalmopathy.

This clonotype was picked up many times. V usage is TRBV6-2 or TRBV6-3 and J usage is TRBJ2-7; D unclear. This CDR3 contains 14 residues. Trimming shortened V by 2 bases and J by 3 bases, and 11 bases separated the two germline ends. Germline V gene lookup returns CDR1 MNHEY and CDR2 SVGEGT. The CDR3 nucleotides are TGTGCCAGCAGTTACGATTTTCCGAGCTACGAGCAGTACTTC. This gives the protein CASSYDFPSYEQYF.

This clonotype was observed at least ten times. The V and J genes are TRBV7-3 and TRBJ2-3, with 7 bases that match TRBD1. Germline loops: CDR1 SGHTA, CDR2 FQGTGA. The CDR3 is made up of 15 amino acids. After removal of 4 bases from V and 7 bases from J, the junction contained 11 bases not matched to a gene. The CDR3 here is CASSSDRAVQNTQYF. The DNA for the CDR3 is TGTGCCAGCAGCTCCGACAGGGCAGTTCAGAATACGCAGTATTTT.

This clonotype was detected ten times or more. The chain recombines TRBV3-1 with TRBJ2-7; TRBD1 agrees at 9 bases. The V gene's germline CDR1 is LGHDT and CDR2 YNNKEL (reference sequence). V was pared by 3 bases and J by 5 bases, with 8 bases of the junction left unmatched. There are 15 residues in the CDR3. The CDR3 protein is CASSQGPGQGNEQYF. CDR3 DNA sequence: TGTGCCAGCAGCCAGGGCCCGGGACAGGGAAACGAGCAGTACTTC.

This clonotype was seen at least ten times. The V and J genes are TRBV6-5 and TRBJ2-7, with 9 positions matching TRBD2. Germline CDR1 MNHEY, CDR2 SVGAGI. The CDR3 is 18 amino acids. The V and J ends lost 0 bases and 4 bases, in that order; junction bases with no gene match: 13. CDR3 DNA sequence: TGTGCCAGCAGTTACTCTCGCCAGACTAGCGGAGTAATTTACGAGCAGTACTTC. It specifies CASSYSRQTSGVIYEQYF.

The table lists this clonotype with many counts. The gene calls are TRBV12-3 or TRBV12-4 and TRBJ1-5; TRBD1 might be the D (6 bases). The CDR3 has 16 amino acids. V was trimmed by 1 base and J by 5 bases, leaving 15 bases between them. The CDR3 DNA reads as TGTGCCAGCAGTTTAGTCGGGCAGGGGAGCGATCAGCCCCAGCATTTT. Protein product: CASSLVGQGSDQPQHF.

Only a few counts were recorded for this clonotype. The chain combines TRBV20-1 with TRBJ2-7, with D unresolved. Germline V CDR1 and CDR2: DFQATT, SNEGSKA (reference sequence). Trimming pared 0 bases from V and 2 bases from J, leaving 14 bases between. This CDR3 spans 15 amino acids. CDR3 in DNA: TGCAGTGCTAGAGAGTCGGCGCTTCGAACCTACGAGCAGTACTTC. Its protein is CSARESALRTYEQYF.

As concerns this clonotype: A read error may explain this, as a much larger clone is one base away. The chain joins TRBV7-2 to TRBJ1-2, with no clear D. The CDR3 loop spans 14 amino acids. V was cut by 3 bases and J by 8 bases, with 16 bases left in between. Germline V gives CDR1 SGHTA, CDR2 FQGNSA. CDR3 residues: CASSFTGIVDGYTF. The CDR3 nucleotides are TGTGCCAGCAGCTTCACCGGGATAGTCGACGGCTACACCTTC.

In its sample, this clonotype was seen many times. This chain links TRBV4-1 with TRBJ2-7, with a tentative D call TRBD1 (5 bases). The germline gives CDR1 MGHRA, CDR2 YSYEKL. This CDR3 has 16 residues. V was trimmed by 3 bases and J by 0 bases, leaving 15 bases between them. This CDR3 is CASSHGRVPSSYEQYF. CDR3 in DNA: TGCGCCAGCAGCCACGGCAGGGTCCCTAGCTCCTACGAGCAGTACTTC.

This clonotype was observed many times. This rearrangement joins TRBV2 to TRBJ2-7, with D tentatively TRBD1 or TRBD2 (5 bases each). The CDR3 consists of 13 residues. Between the trimmed V and J ends, which lost 6 bases and 3 bases, there was a span of 12 bases. Germline V gives CDR1 SNHLY, CDR2 FYNNEI. In DNA, the CDR3 is TGTGCCAGCAGGGGGACCCCTGGCTACGAGCAGTACTTC. Translated, it gives CASRGTPGYEQYF.

There are a few counts of this clonotype. The chain employs TRBV5-4 and TRBJ2-5; 11 bases fit TRBD2. Per germline, CDR1 SGHNT and CDR2 YYREEE (reference sequence). The CDR3 spans 14 residues. The V gene end was trimmed by 7 bases and the J gene end by 2 bases; junction bases not matched to a gene: 4. CDR3 in DNA: TGTGCCAGCCGTACTAGCGGGGGTCAAGAGACCCAGTACTTC. This encodes CASRTSGGQETQYF.

Many counts were recorded for this clonotype. The chain combines TRBV28 with TRBJ2-3; 10 positions match TRBD2. CDR1 and CDR2 from the germline V gene are MDHEN and SYDVKM. The CDR3 runs to 16 residues. The ends lost 5 bases at V and 3 bases at J; junction bases unmatched: 8. The CDR3 sequence: CASSPVAGGGTDTQYF. Written as DNA, the CDR3 is TGTGCCAGCAGTCCAGTAGCGGGAGGAGGGACAGATACGCAGTATTTT.

The V gene is TRBV28, the J gene TRBJ1-5, with a tentative D call TRBD1 (6 bases). Trimming took 5 bases from V and 0 from J, leaving 14 bases between them. CDR1 and CDR2 from the germline V gene are MDHEN and SYDVKM. The CDR3 spans 16 residues. In nucleotides, the CDR3 is TGTGCCAGCAGTGTACAGGGTAGGGATAGCAATCAGCCCCAGCATTTT. This codes for CASSVQGRDSNQPQHF.

This clonotype was seen at least ten times. The rearrangement links TRBV7-9 to TRBJ1-2; the D gene is possibly TRBD1 (5 bases). There are 14 residues in the CDR3. Germline CDR1 reads SEHNR; CDR2 reads FQNEAQ (reference sequence). Trimming stripped 1 base from V and 4 bases from J, with 10 bases between. This CDR3 reads CASSLGGRAYGYTF. CDR3 coding DNA: TGTGCCAGCAGCTTAGGGGGCAGGGCCTATGGCTACACCTTC.

This clonotype was seen ten or more times. The genes are TRBV12-3 or TRBV12-4 and TRBJ2-7; 12 positions match TRBD2. The ends lost 3 bases at V and 0 bases at J; junction bases unmatched: 9. This CDR3 contains 18 residues. CDR3 coding DNA: TGTGCCAGCAGTTTTCTGACTAGCGGGAGAGATTACTCCTACGAGCAGTACTTC. Its protein product is CASSFLTSGRDYSYEQYF.

The chain has TRBV7-8 and TRBJ1-6; 9 positions agree with TRBD1. CDR3 length: 17 residues. CDR1 and CDR2 from the germline V gene are SGHVS and FQNEAQ. Trimming removed 5 bases from V and 9 bases from J; junction bases left unmatched: 14. CDR3 sequence reads: CASSVNRGPGVGSPLHF. The CDR3 coding sequence is TGTGCCAGCAGCGTCAACAGGGGGCCAGGAGTAGGTTCACCCCTCCACTTT.